This T cell receptor (beta chain) was profiled in a study of cytomegalovirus exposure and HLA in healthy donors. Regarding the study as a whole: Solely CMV serostatus was available to characterize immune exposure. Using the classifier, cytomegalovirus status was reportedly diagnosed with high specificity and sensitivity. Data from an earlier analysis indicated that most TCR beta V segments were productive either about 87% or about 30% of the time. As a later analysis showed, several of the most significant clusters appeared to be linked to common viral pathogens.

Primers for the PCR totalled 60 Vbeta and 13 Jbeta. Assay used: immunoSEQ multiplex PCR; TCRdb lists only in-frame clones, some missing. The data show under 200,000 clones, approximately 85% seen once. The germline gives CDR1 GTSNPN, CDR2 SVGIG (reference sequence). The CDR3 covers 11 residues. V was trimmed by 5 bases and J by 10 bases, leaving 12 bases between them. Comments on this clone: The antigen is undetermined.

Sequenced material: PBMCs. The TCR comes from a man aged 18 to 29 in good health and CMV-seropositive. This chain joins TRBV30 and TRBJ2-1; D is perhaps TRBD1 (6 bases). This CDR3 reads CAWGQRGEQFF. CDR3 nucleotides: TGTGCCTGGGGTCAAAGGGGGGAGCAGTTCTTC.